This T cell receptor beta chain comes out of a study of CD8+ T cells in alopecia areata. Study summary: Tofacitinib administration to treated patients was oral, at 5 to 10 mg twice daily.

Treatment described: oral pan-JAK inhibitor, 5-10 mg twice daily. RNA was isolated and reverse transcribed to cDNA, the sequencing template. The protocol was immunoSEQ multiplex PCR, while the TCRdb copy is restricted to in-frame clones and leaves out a portion. The table has roughly 210,000 clones, 40% to 55% seen once. The CDR3 has 15 amino acids. Looked up from germline, CDR1 is SEHNR and CDR2 is FQNEAQ (reference sequence). V gave up 3 bases and J gave up 4 bases; unmatched junction bases: 3. This sample comprised CD4+ T cells sorted from blood, obtained at approximately week 37, from a patient treated with tofacitinib. The V gene is TRBV7-9, the J gene TRBJ2-2; 9 bases map to TRBD1. The receptor's source is a human donor with alopecia areata. CDR3 residues: CASSFGQGRTGELFF. CDR3 sequence (DNA): TGTGCCAGCAGCTTCGGACAGGGGCGCACCGGGGAGCTGTTTTTT. Complete variable domain (other parts from reference TRBV7-9 and TRBJ2-2): DTGVSQNPRHKITKRGQNVTFRCDPISEHNRLYWYRQTLGQGPEFLTYFQNEAQLEKSRLLSDRFSAERPKGSFSTLEIQRTEQGDSAMYLCASSFGQGRTGELFFGEGSRLTVL.